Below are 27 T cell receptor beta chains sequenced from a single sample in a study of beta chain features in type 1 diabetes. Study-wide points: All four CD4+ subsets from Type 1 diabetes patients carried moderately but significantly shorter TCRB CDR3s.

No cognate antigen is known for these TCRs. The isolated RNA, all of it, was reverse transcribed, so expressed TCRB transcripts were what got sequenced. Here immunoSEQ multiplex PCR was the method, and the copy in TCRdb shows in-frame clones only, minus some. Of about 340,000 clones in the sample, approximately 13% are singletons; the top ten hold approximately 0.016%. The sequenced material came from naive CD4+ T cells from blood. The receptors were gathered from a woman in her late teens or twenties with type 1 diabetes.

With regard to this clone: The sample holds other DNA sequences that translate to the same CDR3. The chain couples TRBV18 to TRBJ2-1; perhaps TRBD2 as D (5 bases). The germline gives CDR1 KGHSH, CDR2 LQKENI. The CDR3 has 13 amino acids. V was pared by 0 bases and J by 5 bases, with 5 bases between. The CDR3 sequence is CASSPPGDNEQFF. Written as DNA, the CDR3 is TGTGCCAGCTCACCACCGGGAGACAATGAGCAGTTCTTC.

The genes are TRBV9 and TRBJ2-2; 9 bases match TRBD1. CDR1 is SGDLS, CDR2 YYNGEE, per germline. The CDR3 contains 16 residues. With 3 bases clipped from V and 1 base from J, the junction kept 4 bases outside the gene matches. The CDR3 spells CASSEGGQGNTGELFF. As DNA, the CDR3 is TGTGCCAGCAGCGAGGGGGGACAGGGGAACACCGGGGAGCTGTTTTTT.

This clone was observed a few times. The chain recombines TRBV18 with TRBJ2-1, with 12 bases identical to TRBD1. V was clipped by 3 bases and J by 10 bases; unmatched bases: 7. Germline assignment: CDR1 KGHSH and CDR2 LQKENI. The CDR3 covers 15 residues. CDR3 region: CASSPAGTGGDEQFF. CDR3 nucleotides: TGTGCCAGCTCACCGGCCGGGACAGGGGGCGACGAGCAGTTCTTC.

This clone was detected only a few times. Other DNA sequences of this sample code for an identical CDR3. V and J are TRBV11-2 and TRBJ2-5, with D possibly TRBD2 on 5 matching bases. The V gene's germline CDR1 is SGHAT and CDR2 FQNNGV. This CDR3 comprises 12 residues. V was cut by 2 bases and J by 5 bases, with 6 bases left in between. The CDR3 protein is CASSLRGETQYF. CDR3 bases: TGTGCCAGCAGCTTAAGAGGGGAGACCCAGTACTTC.

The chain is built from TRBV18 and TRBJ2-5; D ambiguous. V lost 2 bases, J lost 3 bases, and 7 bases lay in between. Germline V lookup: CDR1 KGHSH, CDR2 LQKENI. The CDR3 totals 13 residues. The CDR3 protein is CASSPAAEETQYF. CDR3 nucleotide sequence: TGTGCCAGCTCACCAGCGGCGGAAGAGACCCAGTACTTC. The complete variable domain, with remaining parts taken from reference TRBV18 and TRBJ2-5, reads NAGVMQNPRHLVRRRGQEARLRCSPMKGHSHVYWYRQLPEEGLKFMVYLQKENIIDESGMPKERFSAEFPKEGPSILRIQQVVRGDSAAYFCASSPAAEETQYFGPGTRLLVL.

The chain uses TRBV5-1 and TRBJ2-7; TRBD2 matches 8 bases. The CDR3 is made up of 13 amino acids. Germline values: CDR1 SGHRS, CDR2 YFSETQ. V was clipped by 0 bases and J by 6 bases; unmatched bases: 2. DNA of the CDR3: TGCGCCAGCAGCTTGGAGCGGGAGTCCGAGCAGTACGTC. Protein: CASSLERESEQYV.

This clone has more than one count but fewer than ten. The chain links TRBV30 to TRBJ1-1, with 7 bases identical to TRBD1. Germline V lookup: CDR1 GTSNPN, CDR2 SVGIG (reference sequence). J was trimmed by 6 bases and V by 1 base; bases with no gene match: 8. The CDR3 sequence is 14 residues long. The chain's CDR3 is CAWSGDRVKSEAFF. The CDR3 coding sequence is TGTGCCTGGAGTGGAGACAGGGTAAAGTCTGAAGCTTTCTTT.

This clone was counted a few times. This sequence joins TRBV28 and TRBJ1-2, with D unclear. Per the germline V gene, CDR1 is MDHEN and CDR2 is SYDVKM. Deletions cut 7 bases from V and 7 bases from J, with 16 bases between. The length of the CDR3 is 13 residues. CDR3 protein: CASNVGGGLGYTF. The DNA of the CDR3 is TGTGCCAGCAACGTCGGTGGCGGACTTGGCTACACCTTC.

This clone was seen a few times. In nucleotides, the CDR3 is TGTGCCAGCAGTTTTCCAGGGCGTACCGGGGAGCTGTTTTTT. The encoded protein is CASSFPGRTGELFF. The chain uses TRBV28 and TRBJ2-2; TRBD1 is a possible D gene (5 bases). The CDR3 contains 14 residues. The germline V and J ends were trimmed by 3 bases and 5 bases, with 10 bases remaining between them. The germline CDR1 and CDR2 sequences are MDHEN and SYDVKM.

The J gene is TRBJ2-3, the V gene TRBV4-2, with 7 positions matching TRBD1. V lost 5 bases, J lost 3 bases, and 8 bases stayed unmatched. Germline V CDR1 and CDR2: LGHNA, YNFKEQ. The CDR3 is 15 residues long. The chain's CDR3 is CASSKRTGETDTQYF. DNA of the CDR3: TGTGCCAGCAGCAAGAGGACAGGCGAAACAGATACGCAGTATTTT.

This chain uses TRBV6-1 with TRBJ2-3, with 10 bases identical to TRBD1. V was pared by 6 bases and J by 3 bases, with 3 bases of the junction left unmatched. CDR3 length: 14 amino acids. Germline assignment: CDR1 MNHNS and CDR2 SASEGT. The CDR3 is CASRGQGLTDTQYF. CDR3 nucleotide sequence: TGTGCCAGCAGGGGACAGGGGTTAACAGATACGCAGTATTTT.

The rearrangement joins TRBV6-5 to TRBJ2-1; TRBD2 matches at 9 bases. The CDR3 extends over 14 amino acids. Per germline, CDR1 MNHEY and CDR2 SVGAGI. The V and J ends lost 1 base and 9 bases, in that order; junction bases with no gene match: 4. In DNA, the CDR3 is TGTGCCAGCAGTTACTACCTAGCGGGAAGTGAGCAGTTCTTC. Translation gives CASSYYLAGSEQFF.

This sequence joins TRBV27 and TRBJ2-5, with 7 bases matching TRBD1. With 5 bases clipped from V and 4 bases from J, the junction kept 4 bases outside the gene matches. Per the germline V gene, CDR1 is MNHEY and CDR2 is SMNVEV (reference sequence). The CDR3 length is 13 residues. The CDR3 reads CASSARGRETQYF. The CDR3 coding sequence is TGTGCCAGCAGTGCCAGGGGGAGAGAGACCCAGTACTTC.

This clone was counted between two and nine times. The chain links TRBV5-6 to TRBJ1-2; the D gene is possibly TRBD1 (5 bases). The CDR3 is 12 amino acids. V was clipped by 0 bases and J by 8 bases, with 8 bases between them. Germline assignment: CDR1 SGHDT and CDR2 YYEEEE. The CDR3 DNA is TGTGCCAGCAGCTTGGCAGGGAGGGGCTACACCTTC. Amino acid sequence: CASSLAGRGYTF.

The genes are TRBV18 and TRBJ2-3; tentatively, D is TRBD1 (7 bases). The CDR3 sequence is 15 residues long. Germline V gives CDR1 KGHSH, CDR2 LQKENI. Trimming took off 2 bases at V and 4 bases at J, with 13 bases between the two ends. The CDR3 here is CASSPGDREADTQYF. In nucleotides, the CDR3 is TGTGCCAGCTCACCAGGCGACAGGGAGGCAGATACGCAGTATTTT. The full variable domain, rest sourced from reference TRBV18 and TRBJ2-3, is NAGVMQNPRHLVRRRGQEARLRCSPMKGHSHVYWYRQLPEEGLKFMVYLQKENIIDESGMPKERFSAEFPKEGPSILRIQQVVRGDSAAYFCASSPGDREADTQYFGPGTRLTVL.

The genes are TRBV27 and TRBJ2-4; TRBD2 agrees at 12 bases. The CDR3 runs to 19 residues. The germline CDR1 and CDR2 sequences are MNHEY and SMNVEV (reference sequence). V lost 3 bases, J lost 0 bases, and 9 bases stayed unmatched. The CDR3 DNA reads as TGTGCCAGCAGTTTTTTGGCTAGCGGGAGGGCCGGAGCCAAAAACATTCAGTACTTC. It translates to CASSFLASGRAGAKNIQYF.

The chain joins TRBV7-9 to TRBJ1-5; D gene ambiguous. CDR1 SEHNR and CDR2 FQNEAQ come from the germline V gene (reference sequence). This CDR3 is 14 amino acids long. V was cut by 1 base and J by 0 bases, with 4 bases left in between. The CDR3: CASSLDSSNQPQHF. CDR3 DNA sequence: TGTGCCAGCAGCTTAGACAGTAGCAATCAGCCCCAGCATTTT.

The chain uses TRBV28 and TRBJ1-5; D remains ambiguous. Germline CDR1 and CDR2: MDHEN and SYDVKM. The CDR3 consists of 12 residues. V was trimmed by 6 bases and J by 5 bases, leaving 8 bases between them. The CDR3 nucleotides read TGTGCCAGCAGCTCAATAGATCAGCCCCAGCATTTT. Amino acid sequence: CASSSIDQPQHF.

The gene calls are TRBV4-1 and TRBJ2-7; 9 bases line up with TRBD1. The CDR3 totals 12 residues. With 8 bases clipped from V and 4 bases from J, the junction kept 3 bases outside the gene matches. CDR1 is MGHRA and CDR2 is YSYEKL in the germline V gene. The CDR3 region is CASGTGPYEQYV. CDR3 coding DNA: TGCGCCAGCGGGACAGGGCCGTACGAGCAGTACGTC.

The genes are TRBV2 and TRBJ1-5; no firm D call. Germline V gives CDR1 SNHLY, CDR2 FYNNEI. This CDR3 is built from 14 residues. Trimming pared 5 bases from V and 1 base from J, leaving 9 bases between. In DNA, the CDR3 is TGTGCCAGCAGTTCCCATACAAGCAATCAGCCCCAGCATTTT. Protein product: CASSSHTSNQPQHF.

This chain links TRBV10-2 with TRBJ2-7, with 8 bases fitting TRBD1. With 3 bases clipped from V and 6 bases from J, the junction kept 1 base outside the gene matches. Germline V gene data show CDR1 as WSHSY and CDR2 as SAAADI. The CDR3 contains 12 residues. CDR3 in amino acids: CASSEDRGEQYV. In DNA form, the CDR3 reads TGCGCCAGCAGTGAAGACAGGGGCGAGCAGTACGTC.

CDR3 in DNA: TGTGCCAGCTCACCAAGGCAGGGAAGAGGCACCGGGGAGCTGTTTTTT. This codes for CASSPRQGRGTGELFF. The chain joins TRBV18 to TRBJ2-2; tentative D call: TRBD1 (5 bases). The CDR3 has 16 residues. Germline CDR1 KGHSH, CDR2 LQKENI. With 2 bases removed from V and 4 bases from J, the gap between germline ends came to 14 bases.

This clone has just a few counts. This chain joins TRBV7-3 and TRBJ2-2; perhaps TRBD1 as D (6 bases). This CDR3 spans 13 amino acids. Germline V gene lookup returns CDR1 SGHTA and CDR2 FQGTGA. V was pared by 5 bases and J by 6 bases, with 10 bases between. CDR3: CASSLQGAGELFF. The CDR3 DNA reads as TGTGCCAGCAGCCTACAGGGTGCCGGGGAGCTGTTTTTT.

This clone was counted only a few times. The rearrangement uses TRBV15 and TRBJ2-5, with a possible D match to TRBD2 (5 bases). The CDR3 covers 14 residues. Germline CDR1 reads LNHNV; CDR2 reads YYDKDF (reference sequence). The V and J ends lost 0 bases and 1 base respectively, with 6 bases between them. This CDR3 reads CATSRDTSQETQYF. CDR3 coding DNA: TGTGCCACCAGCAGAGATACTAGCCAAGAGACCCAGTACTTC.

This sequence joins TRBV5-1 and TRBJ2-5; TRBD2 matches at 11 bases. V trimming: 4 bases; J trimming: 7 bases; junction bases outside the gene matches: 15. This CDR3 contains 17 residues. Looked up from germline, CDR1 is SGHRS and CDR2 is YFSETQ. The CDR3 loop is CASSPRLGTSGVGTQYF. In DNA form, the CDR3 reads TGCGCCAGCAGCCCCCGGCTCGGGACTAGCGGTGTTGGGACCCAGTACTTC.

CDR3 loop: CASSVEGVPRGDTQYF. Here the CDR3 DNA reads TGTGCCAGCAGCGTAGAAGGCGTCCCTAGGGGAGATACGCAGTATTTT. The V and J genes are TRBV9 and TRBJ2-3, with a tentative D call TRBD1 (5 bases). The V gene lost 0 bases and the J gene lost 5 bases, with 16 bases spanning the gap. Germline V CDR1 and CDR2: SGDLS, YYNGEE. This CDR3 region has 16 residues.

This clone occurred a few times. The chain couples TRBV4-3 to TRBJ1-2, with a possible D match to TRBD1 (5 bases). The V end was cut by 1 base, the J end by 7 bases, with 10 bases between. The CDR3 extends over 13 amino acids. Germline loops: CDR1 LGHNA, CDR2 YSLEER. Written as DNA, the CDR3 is TGCGCCAGCAGCCAAGCCTCAGGGTCTGGCTACACCTTC. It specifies CASSQASGSGYTF.